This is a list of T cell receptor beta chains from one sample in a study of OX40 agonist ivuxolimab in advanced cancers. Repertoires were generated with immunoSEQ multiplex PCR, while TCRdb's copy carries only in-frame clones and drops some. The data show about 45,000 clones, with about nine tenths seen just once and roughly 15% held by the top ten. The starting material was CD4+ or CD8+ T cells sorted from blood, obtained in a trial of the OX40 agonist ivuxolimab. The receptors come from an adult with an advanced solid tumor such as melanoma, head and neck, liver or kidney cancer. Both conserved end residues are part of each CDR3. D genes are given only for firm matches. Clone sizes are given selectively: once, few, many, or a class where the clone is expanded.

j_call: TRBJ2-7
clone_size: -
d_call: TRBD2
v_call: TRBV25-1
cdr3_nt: TGTGCCAGCAGTGGCGAGCCCACTAGCGGTTACGAGCAGTACTTC
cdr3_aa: CASSGEPTSGYEQYF

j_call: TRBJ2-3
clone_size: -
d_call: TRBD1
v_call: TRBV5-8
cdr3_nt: TGTGCCAGCAGCGGCAGGGGGCCGAACACAGATACGCAGTATTTT
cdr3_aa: CASSGRGPNTDTQYF

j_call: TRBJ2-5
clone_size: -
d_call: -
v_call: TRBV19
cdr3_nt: TGTGCCAGTAGTATACGGCAGGGAACTATTCAAGAGACCCAGTACTTC
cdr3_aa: CASSIRQGTIQETQYF

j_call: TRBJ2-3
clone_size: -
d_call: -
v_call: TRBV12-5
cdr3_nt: TGTGCTAGTGGTTCGGGGGCAGATACGCAGTATTTT
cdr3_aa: CASGSGADTQYF

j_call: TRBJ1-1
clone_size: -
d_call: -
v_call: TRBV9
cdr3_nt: TGTGCCAGCAGCGTAGGCGGGGGGCTCGGGAACACTGAAGCTTTCTTT
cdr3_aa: CASSVGGGLGNTEAFF

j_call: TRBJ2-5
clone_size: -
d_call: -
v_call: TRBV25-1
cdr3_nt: TGTGCCAGCAGTGAATCGGGGCAAGAGACCCAGTACTTC
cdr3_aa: CASSESGQETQYF

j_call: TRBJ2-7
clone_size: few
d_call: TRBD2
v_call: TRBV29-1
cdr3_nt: TGCAGCGTTATGGGGGCGGGAGGGACTTTCAACGAGCAGTACTTC
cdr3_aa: CSVMGAGGTFNEQYF

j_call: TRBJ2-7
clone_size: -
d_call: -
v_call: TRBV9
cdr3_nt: TGTGCCAGCAGCGTCGTAGGAATCCCCCACGAGCAGTACTTC
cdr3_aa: CASSVVGIPHEQYF

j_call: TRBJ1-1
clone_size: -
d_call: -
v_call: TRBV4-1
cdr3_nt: TGCGCCAGCAGCCTAAATACATTGAACACTGAAGCTTTCTTT
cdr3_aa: CASSLNTLNTEAFF

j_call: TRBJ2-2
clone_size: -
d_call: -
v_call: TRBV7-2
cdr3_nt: TGTGCCAGCTACGGCACCGGGGAGCTGTTTTTT
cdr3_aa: CASYGTGELFF

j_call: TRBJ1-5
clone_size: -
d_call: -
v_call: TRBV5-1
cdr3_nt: TGCGCCAGCAGACGGGGAGGGGACATATTCCTTCAGCCCCAGCATTTT
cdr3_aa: CASRRGGDIFLQPQHF

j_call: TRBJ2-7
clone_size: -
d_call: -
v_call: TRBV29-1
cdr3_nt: TGCAGCGTAGAGAATACCGGGACGGAATCCTACGAGCAGTACTTC
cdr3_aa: CSVENTGTESYEQYF

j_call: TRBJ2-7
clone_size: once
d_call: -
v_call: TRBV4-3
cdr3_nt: TGCGCCAGCAGCCAAACGGGACCCTCCTACGAGCAGTACTTC
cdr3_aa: CASSQTGPSYEQYF

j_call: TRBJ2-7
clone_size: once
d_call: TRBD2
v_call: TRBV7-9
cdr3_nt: TGTGCCAGCAGCCCATACAGTAGCGGGGTTGTTATGAGCGAGCAGTACTTC
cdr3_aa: CASSPYSSGVVMSEQYF

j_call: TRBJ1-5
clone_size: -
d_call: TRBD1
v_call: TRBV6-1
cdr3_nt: TGTGTGGGAGCAGGGGGGCCCAATCAGCCCCAGCATTTT
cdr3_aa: CVGAGGPNQPQHF

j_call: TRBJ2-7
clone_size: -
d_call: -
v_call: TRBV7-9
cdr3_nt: TGTGCCAGCAGCTTAGGTCCAGGGAAGCAGTACTTC
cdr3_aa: CASSLGPGKQYF

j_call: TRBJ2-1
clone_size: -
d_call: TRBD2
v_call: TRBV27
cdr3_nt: TGTGCCAGCAGGTGGAGCGGGGGGGCCGATGAGCAGTTCTTC
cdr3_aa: CASRWSGGADEQFF

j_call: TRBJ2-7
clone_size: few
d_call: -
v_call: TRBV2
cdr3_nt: TGTGCCTGGGGGGGCCGCGAGCAGTACTTC
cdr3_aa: CAWGGREQYF

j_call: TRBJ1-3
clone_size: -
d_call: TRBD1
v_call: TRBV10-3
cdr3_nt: TGTGCCATCAGTGCGGACAGGTTCTCTGGAAACACCATATATTTT
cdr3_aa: CAISADRFSGNTIYF

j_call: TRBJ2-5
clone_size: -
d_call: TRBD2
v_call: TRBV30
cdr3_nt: TGTGCCTGGAATAGCGGGAGCAGTTCGGAGACCCAGTACTTC
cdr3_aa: CAWNSGSSSETQYF

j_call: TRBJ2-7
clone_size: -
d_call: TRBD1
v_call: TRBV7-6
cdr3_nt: TGTGCCAGCAGCTTGGGACAGGGCTCAGGCGAGCAGTACTTC
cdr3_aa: CASSLGQGSGEQYF

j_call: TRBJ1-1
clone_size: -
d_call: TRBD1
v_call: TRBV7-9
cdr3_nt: TGTGCCAGCAGCTCCGGGACAGGGGAGGGCACTGAAGCTTTCTTT
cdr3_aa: CASSSGTGEGTEAFF

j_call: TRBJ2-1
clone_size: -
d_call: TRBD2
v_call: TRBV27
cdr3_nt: TGTGCCAGCAGCCCGGGGGGCAATGAGCAGTTCTTC
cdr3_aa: CASSPGGNEQFF

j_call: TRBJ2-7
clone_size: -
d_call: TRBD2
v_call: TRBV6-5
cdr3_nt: TGTGCCAGCAGAAATCCGGGACTAATCTACGAGCAGTACTTC
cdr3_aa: CASRNPGLIYEQYF

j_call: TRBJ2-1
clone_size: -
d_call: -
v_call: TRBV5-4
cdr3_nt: TGTGCCAGCAGCCCGGAGGAGGGGTTCAATGAGCAGTTCTTC
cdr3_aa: CASSPEEGFNEQFF

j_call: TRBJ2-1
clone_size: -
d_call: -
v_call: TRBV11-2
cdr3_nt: TGTGCCAGCAGCCCGGGATATCAAGAGCAGTTCTTC
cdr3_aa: CASSPGYQEQFF

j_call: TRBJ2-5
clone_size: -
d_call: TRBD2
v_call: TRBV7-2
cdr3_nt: TGTGCCAGCAGCTTAGATTCGAGCGGGAGGGCCGCGGAGACCCAGTACTTC
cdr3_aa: CASSLDSSGRAAETQYF

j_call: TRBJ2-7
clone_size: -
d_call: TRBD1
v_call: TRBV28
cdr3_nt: TGTGCCAGCAGTTCTCCCGGGACAGGGAGGTACGAGCAGTACTTC
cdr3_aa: CASSSPGTGRYEQYF

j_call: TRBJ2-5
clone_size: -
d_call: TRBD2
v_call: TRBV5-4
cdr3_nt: TGTGCCAGCAGCTTGGGACTAGCGGGAGTACAAGAGACCCAGTACTTC
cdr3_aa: CASSLGLAGVQETQYF

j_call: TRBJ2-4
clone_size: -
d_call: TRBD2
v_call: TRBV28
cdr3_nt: TGTGCCAGCAGTTTAATAGCGGGAGTAAGGTCCAAAAACATTCAGTACTTC
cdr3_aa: CASSLIAGVRSKNIQYF

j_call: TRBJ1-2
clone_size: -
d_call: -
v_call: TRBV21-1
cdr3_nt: TGTGCCAGCAGCGCTCTCCGTCACTATGGCTACACCTTC
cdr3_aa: CASSALRHYGYTF

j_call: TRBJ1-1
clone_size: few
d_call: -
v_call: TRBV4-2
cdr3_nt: TGTGCCAGCAGCCAAGGAGAAGCTTTCTTT
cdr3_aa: CASSQGEAFF

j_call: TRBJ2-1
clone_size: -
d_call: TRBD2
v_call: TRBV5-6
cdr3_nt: TGTGCCAGCAGCGGGGGACTAGCGGGCCTATACAATGAGCAGTTCTTC
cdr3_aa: CASSGGLAGLYNEQFF

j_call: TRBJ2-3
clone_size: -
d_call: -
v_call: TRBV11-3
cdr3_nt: TGTGCCAGCAGCCCGGACCTTTATACGCAGTATTTT
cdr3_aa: CASSPDLYTQYF

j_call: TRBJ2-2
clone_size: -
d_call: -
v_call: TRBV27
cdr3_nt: TGTGCCAGCCAGTACTTAAACACCGGGGAGCTGTTTTTT
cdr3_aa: CASQYLNTGELFF

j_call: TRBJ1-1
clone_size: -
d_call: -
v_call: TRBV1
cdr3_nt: TGCACCAGCAGCCAGAGACGCGAGGGGGGGAACACTGAAGCTTTCTTT
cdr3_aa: CTSSQRREGGNTEAFF

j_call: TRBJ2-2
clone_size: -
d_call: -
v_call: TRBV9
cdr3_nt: TGTGCCAGCAGCGGGGACAAGGCGAACACCGGGGAGCTGTTTTTT
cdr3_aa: CASSGDKANTGELFF

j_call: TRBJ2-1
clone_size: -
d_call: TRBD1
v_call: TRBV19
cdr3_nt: TGTGCCAGTAGTATAAGTGGACAGGGGGCGGGTGAGCAGTTCTTC
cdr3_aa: CASSISGQGAGEQFF

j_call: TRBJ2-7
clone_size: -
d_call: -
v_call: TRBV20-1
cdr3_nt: TGCAGTGCTGACAGAACCTACGAGCAGTACTTC
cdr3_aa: CSADRTYEQYF

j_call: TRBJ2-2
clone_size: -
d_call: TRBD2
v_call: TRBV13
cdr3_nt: TGTGCCAGCAGCTGGGGACTAGCGGCTAGCGGGGAGCTGTTTTTT
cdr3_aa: CASSWGLAASGELFF